Presented here are 32 T cell receptor beta chains from one specimen sequenced in a study of blood T cell repertoires in COVID-19. Measured with immunoSEQ multiplex PCR; TCRdb has only the in-frame clones, and not every one. Counted here are some 150,000 clones, approximately 80% occurring once; the ten biggest clones make up nearly 3%. The sequencing input was peripheral blood. These receptors all stem from a woman in her 40s with active or convalescent COVID-19.

The V and J genes are TRBV15 and TRBJ2-1, with 9 bases matching TRBD1. V gave up 2 bases and J gave up 0 bases; unmatched junction bases: 8. CDR3 length: 18 amino acids. CDR1 and CDR2 (germline): LNHNV, YYDKDF (reference sequence). The CDR3 nucleotides are TGTGCCACCAGCAGACCGCCCGGACAGGGGAGCTCCTACAATGAGCAGTTCTTC. Translation gives CATSRPPGQGSSYNEQFF.

The chain uses TRBV18 and TRBJ2-1; TRBD2 matches at 11 bases. V shed 4 bases, J shed 7 bases, and the junction held 9 bases outside the gene matches. This CDR3 has 16 residues. Germline CDR1 is KGHSH and CDR2 is LQKENI. CDR3 sequence (DNA): TGTGCCAGCTCACAGGGTAGCGGGAGGGCCAATAATGAGCAGTTCTTC. It specifies CASSQGSGRANNEQFF. Variable domain in full (rest from reference TRBV18 and TRBJ2-1): NAGVMQNPRHLVRRRGQEARLRCSPMKGHSHVYWYRQLPEEGLKFMVYLQKENIIDESGMPKERFSAEFPKEGPSILRIQQVVRGDSAAYFCASSQGSGRANNEQFFGPGTRLTVL.

The V call is TRBV5-8, the J call TRBJ1-2; D is ambiguous. The germline V gene encodes CDR1 SGHTS and CDR2 YDEGEE. There are 12 residues in the CDR3. V gave up 4 bases and J gave up 6 bases, with 10 bases separating them. The CDR3 DNA sequence: TGTGCCAGCAGCCTACAGAGAGATGGCTACACCTTC. It is translated as CASSLQRDGYTF. Looking up the rest from reference TRBV5-8 and TRBJ1-2 gives the full variable domain: EAGVTQSPTHLIKTRGQQATLRCSPISGHTSVYWYQQALGLGLQFLLWYDEGEERNRGNFPPRFSGRQFPNYSSELNVNALELEDSALYLCASSLQRDGYTFGSGTRLTVV.

The V call is TRBV19, the J call TRBJ2-1; 10 nucleotides match TRBD2. Germline loops: CDR1 LNHDA, CDR2 SQIVND (reference sequence). The V gene end was trimmed by 6 bases and the J gene end by 8 bases; junction bases not matched to a gene: 4. The CDR3 sequence is 13 residues long. CDR3 DNA sequence: TGTGCCAGTAGCCCTCTAGCGGGGGATGAGCAGTTCTTC. Its protein product is CASSPLAGDEQFF.

The chain has TRBV7-9 and TRBJ1-2; D remains unclear. This CDR3 has 12 amino acids. Per the germline V gene, CDR1 is SEHNR and CDR2 is FQNEAQ (reference sequence). Trimming stripped 2 bases from V and 7 bases from J, with 8 bases between. CDR3 in amino acids: CASSLHEGGYTF. The DNA for the CDR3 is TGTGCCAGCAGCTTACATGAGGGTGGCTACACCTTC.

The V gene is TRBV7-9, the J gene TRBJ2-1; perhaps TRBD2 as D (6 bases). This CDR3 region has 13 residues. Trimming removed 3 bases at V and 5 bases at J, with 8 bases between. CDR1 is SEHNR, CDR2 FQNEAQ, per germline (reference sequence). The CDR3 nucleotides are TGTGCCAGCAGCTTCGCGGGGAACAATGAGCAGTTCTTC. Its protein product is CASSFAGNNEQFF.

V gene TRBV27 combines with J gene TRBJ2-7; 7 nucleotides line up with TRBD2. CDR1 and CDR2 (germline): MNHEY, SMNVEV (reference sequence). V trimming: 5 bases; J trimming: 0 bases; junction bases outside the gene matches: 10. This CDR3 has 16 residues. The CDR3 nucleotides read TGTGCCAGCAGTACATCTGGGGGGGTCATCTCCTACGAGCAGTACTTC. As protein: CASSTSGGVISYEQYF.

CDR3 nucleotide sequence: TGTGCCAGCAGTTTCTCCGACAGGGTAGCGTATGGCTACACCTTC. This translates into CASSFSDRVAYGYTF. J is TRBJ1-2 and V is TRBV28; 7 nucleotides match TRBD1. After removal of 3 bases from V and 5 bases from J, the junction contained 9 bases not matched to a gene. CDR1 is MDHEN, CDR2 SYDVKM, per germline. The CDR3 consists of 15 residues.

CDR3 amino acids: CSVAGAGGNQPQHF. The CDR3 DNA sequence: TGCAGCGTGGCCGGCGCCGGGGGCAATCAGCCCCAGCATTTT. The chain recombines TRBV29-1 with TRBJ1-5, with no clear D. Germline V CDR1 and CDR2: SQVTM, ANQGSEA. The germline V and J ends were trimmed by 6 bases and 2 bases, with 14 bases remaining between them. The CDR3 contains 14 residues.

This rearrangement joins TRBV28 to TRBJ1-2, with 7 bases aligning to TRBD1. Germline assignment: CDR1 MDHEN and CDR2 SYDVKM. The CDR3 is made up of 15 amino acids. With 7 bases clipped from V and 5 bases from J, the junction kept 13 bases outside the gene matches. CDR3 region: CASTRDRVTLYGYTF. CDR3 bases: TGTGCCAGCACCCGAGACAGGGTAACCCTTTATGGCTACACCTTC.

The rearrangement joins TRBV10-3 to TRBJ2-7, with D maybe TRBD1 (5 bases). The length of the CDR3 is 15 residues. Trimming removed 3 bases from V and 0 bases from J, with 12 bases in between. In germline, CDR1 is ENHRY, CDR2 SYGVKD. The CDR3 DNA reads as TGTGCCATCAGTGACACAGGAACCATCTCCTACGAGCAGTACTTC. This encodes CAISDTGTISYEQYF.

This chain joins TRBV27 and TRBJ2-4; D possibly corresponds to TRBD1 (5 bases). CDR3 length: 16 amino acids. Looked up from germline, CDR1 is MNHEY and CDR2 is SMNVEV (reference sequence). The V end was cut by 2 bases, the J end by 1 base, with 12 bases between. The CDR3 nucleotides are TGTGCCAGCAGTTTAGGCTGGGGCAAGGCCAAAAACATTCAGTACTTC. Amino acids: CASSLGWGKAKNIQYF.

The chain links TRBV4-3 to TRBJ1-6, with a weak D call TRBD1 (6 bases). CDR1 is LGHNA and CDR2 is YSLEER in the germline V gene. This CDR3 spans 16 amino acids. Deletions cut 2 bases from V and 8 bases from J, with 16 bases between. The CDR3: CASSQSQGQLHSPLHF. CDR3 DNA: TGCGCCAGCAGCCAATCGCAAGGACAGCTCCATTCACCCCTCCACTTT.

The gene calls are TRBV27 and TRBJ1-1, with 7 bases fitting TRBD1. There are 13 residues in the CDR3. Germline values: CDR1 MNHEY, CDR2 SMNVEV (reference sequence). Unmatched junction bases numbered 7, after V lost 3 bases and J lost 9 bases. The CDR3 region has the DNA TGTGCCAGCAGTTTCGGGACAGTGAAAAAAGCTTTCTTT. It encodes CASSFGTVKKAFF.

V and J are TRBV10-3 and TRBJ2-7, with TRBD1 identical over 12 bases. The junction had 4 bases not matched to a gene; V was cut back by 6 bases and J by 4 bases. The CDR3 is made up of 14 amino acids. Looked up from germline, CDR1 is ENHRY and CDR2 is SYGVKD. The CDR3 region has the DNA TGTGCCATCAGGGGGACAGGGGGCGAGTACGAGCAGTACTTC. This gives the protein CAIRGTGGEYEQYF.

V and J are TRBV7-9 and TRBJ2-2; unclear D gene. The CDR3 totals 16 residues. Germline V gene lookup returns CDR1 SEHNR and CDR2 FQNEAQ (reference sequence). V was clipped by 1 base and J by 3 bases, with 12 bases between them. DNA of the CDR3: TGTGCCAGCAGCTTAGTTCTGACCGGAGACACCGGGGAGCTGTTTTTT. It yields the protein CASSLVLTGDTGELFF. Full variable domain (outside the CDR3, taken from reference TRBV7-9 and TRBJ2-2): DTGVSQNPRHKITKRGQNVTFRCDPISEHNRLYWYRQTLGQGPEFLTYFQNEAQLEKSRLLSDRFSAERPKGSFSTLEIQRTEQGDSAMYLCASSLVLTGDTGELFFGEGSRLTVL.

The rearrangement uses TRBV27 and TRBJ1-5; 7 bases are a match to TRBD1. Germline trimming cut 3 bases from V and 6 bases from J; bases unmatched to any gene: 5. Germline assignment: CDR1 MNHEY and CDR2 SMNVEV (reference sequence). The CDR3 sequence is 14 residues long. The CDR3 coding sequence is TGTGCCAGCAGTTTTTCTACAGGGGTTCAGCCCCAGCATTTT. Translation gives CASSFSTGVQPQHF.

The chain is built from TRBV6-4 and TRBJ1-2; D perhaps matches TRBD1 (6 bases). Germline loops: CDR1 MRHNA, CDR2 SNTAGT. Trimming pared 0 bases from V and 5 bases from J, leaving 13 bases between. The CDR3 sequence is 15 residues long. CDR3 DNA sequence: TGTGCCAGCAGTGACTCTGGGGAGGGGGATTATGGCTACACCTTC. It specifies CASSDSGEGDYGYTF.

This chain links TRBV4-2 with TRBJ1-2, with a possible D match to TRBD1 (6 bases). Germline CDR1 LGHNA, CDR2 YNFKEQ. The CDR3 has 16 amino acids. V dropped 0 bases and J dropped 4 bases, with 15 bases sitting between them. CDR3 DNA: TGTGCCAGCAGCCAAGATCCGGGGGGGGCCTTCTATGGCTACACCTTC. Residues: CASSQDPGGAFYGYTF.

This clone has only one observation. The V gene is TRBV4-2, the J gene TRBJ1-4; the D gene is possibly TRBD1 (5 bases). The germline gives CDR1 LGHNA, CDR2 YNFKEQ. Trimming cost V 0 bases and J 5 bases, with 16 bases left between them. The CDR3 length is 17 residues. The CDR3 DNA sequence: TGTGCCAGCAGCCAAGATGGTCGCGGGGGGTTCAATGAAAAACTGTTTTTT. Translation: CASSQDGRGGFNEKLFF.

With respect to this clone: In the same sample, other DNA sequences code for this CDR3. The rearrangement joins TRBV4-1 to TRBJ1-1; 8 nucleotides agree with TRBD1. CDR1 is MGHRA, CDR2 YSYEKL, per germline. This CDR3 region has 14 residues. V was pared by 0 bases and J by 5 bases, with 2 bases of the junction left unmatched. CDR3 DNA sequence: TGCGCCAGCAGCCAAGACAGGGGGCGGACTGAAGCTTTCTTT. Protein product: CASSQDRGRTEAFF.

The V gene is TRBV27, the J gene TRBJ2-3; a weak D match, TRBD1 (5 bases). Germline assignment: CDR1 MNHEY and CDR2 SMNVEV (reference sequence). There are 14 residues in the CDR3. Trimming shortened V by 5 bases and J by 2 bases, and 11 bases separated the two germline ends. The chain's CDR3 is CASSRQTLTDTQYF. In DNA, the CDR3 is TGTGCCAGCAGTCGACAGACACTCACAGATACGCAGTATTTT.

CDR3 sequence: CASSYSRLGKTDTQYF. The CDR3 coding sequence is TGTGCCAGCAGTTACTCGAGGCTCGGGAAAACAGATACGCAGTATTTT. The rearrangement joins TRBV6-6 to TRBJ2-3; tentatively, D is TRBD2 (5 bases). The CDR3 spans 16 residues. Germline V lookup: CDR1 MNHNY, CDR2 SVGAGI (reference sequence). V gave up 0 bases and J gave up 3 bases, with 13 bases separating them.

The rearrangement uses TRBV18 and TRBJ1-1, with 7 nucleotides matching TRBD1. Unmatched junction bases numbered 4, after V lost 3 bases and J lost 0 bases. Germline CDR1 reads KGHSH; CDR2 reads LQKENI. The CDR3 runs to 15 residues. The CDR3 DNA is TGTGCCAGCTCACCGGGACAGACTATGAACACTGAAGCTTTCTTT. This encodes CASSPGQTMNTEAFF. Full variable domain (rest looked up from reference TRBV18 and TRBJ1-1): NAGVMQNPRHLVRRRGQEARLRCSPMKGHSHVYWYRQLPEEGLKFMVYLQKENIIDESGMPKERFSAEFPKEGPSILRIQQVVRGDSAAYFCASSPGQTMNTEAFFGQGTRLTVV.

This clone came up a few times. V gene TRBV24-1 combines with J gene TRBJ1-5; D may be TRBD1 (6 bases). The germline V gene encodes CDR1 KGHDR and CDR2 SFDVKD. Trimming took 4 bases from V and 5 from J, leaving 14 bases between them. The CDR3 runs 15 residues. In DNA form, the CDR3 reads TGTGCCACCAGTGACCGGACAGCCTACTATCAGCCCCAGCATTTT. Amino acids: CATSDRTAYYQPQHF.

This sequence joins TRBV28 and TRBJ1-1; D possibly corresponds to TRBD1 (5 bases). The CDR3 is made up of 13 amino acids. The V and J ends lost 6 bases and 5 bases respectively, with 13 bases between them. Germline V gene data show CDR1 as MDHEN and CDR2 as SYDVKM. The CDR3 reads CASRTPGGTEAFF. The CDR3 DNA reads TGTGCCAGCAGGACGCCCGGGGGGACTGAAGCTTTCTTT.

The chain is built from TRBV5-4 and TRBJ1-1, with D possibly being TRBD1 (6 bases). Germline assignment: CDR1 SGHNT and CDR2 YYREEE (reference sequence). There are 14 residues in the CDR3. The V and J ends lost 4 bases and 4 bases respectively, with 14 bases between them. CDR3 sequence: CASSLPTGRTEAFF. In DNA, the CDR3 is TGTGCCAGCAGCCTCCCCACAGGGCGCACTGAAGCTTTCTTT.

This sequence joins TRBV7-2 and TRBJ2-1; TRBD1 aligns across 7 bases. Per the germline V gene, CDR1 is SGHTA and CDR2 is FQGNSA. CDR3 length equals 14 residues. Trimming at V came to 5 bases and at J to 7 bases, leaving 8 bases not matched to a gene. The chain's CDR3 is CASSPFETGNEQFF. The CDR3 region has the DNA TGTGCCAGCAGCCCCTTCGAGACAGGGAATGAGCAGTTCTTC.

CDR3 DNA: TGTGCCAGCAGCTACAACAGGGGGGATGGTCAGCCCCAGCATTTT. Protein product: CASSYNRGDGQPQHF. The rearrangement links TRBV28 to TRBJ1-5; 8 bases are shared with TRBD1. The length of the CDR3 is 15 residues. With 6 bases clipped from V and 6 bases from J, the junction kept 10 bases outside the gene matches. Germline CDR1 is MDHEN and CDR2 is SYDVKM.

With regard to this clone: The sample carries other DNA sequences with the same CDR3. This sequence joins TRBV6-2 or TRBV6-3 and TRBJ2-3; D is ambiguous. Trimming cost V 1 base and J 1 base, with 9 bases left between them. CDR3 length: 15 amino acids. Germline values: CDR1 MNHEY, CDR2 SVGEGT. This chain's CDR3 is CASSYFGRGTDTQYF. CDR3 nucleotides: TGTGCCAGCAGTTACTTCGGCCGGGGCACAGATACGCAGTATTTT.

The chain combines TRBV25-1 with TRBJ2-7; D is unresolved. V lost 1 base and J lost 2, with 9 bases in between. Germline CDR1 MGHDK, CDR2 SYGVNS. The CDR3 extends over 14 amino acids. The CDR3 spells CASSESGSAYEQYF. CDR3 coding DNA: TGTGCCAGCAGTGAATCCGGCAGCGCCTACGAGCAGTACTTC.

The V and J genes are TRBV6-5 and TRBJ1-2; TRBD1 matches 7 bases. This CDR3 region has 14 residues. The V segment lost 6 bases and the J segment 8 bases; nucleotides outside the gene matches: 12. CDR1 MNHEY and CDR2 SVGAGI come from the germline V gene. The CDR3 bases are TGTGCCAGCAGAGGTACAGGGGCCCTCAAAGGCTACACCTTC. It yields the protein CASRGTGALKGYTF.